Sequencing of this T cell receptor beta chain was carried out in a study of vaccination and CD4 T cells after COVID-19. An Oncomine TCR Beta short-read assay was used to sequence the DNA from cultured CD4+ T cells. TCRdb re-called the PCR reads with MiXCR, one entry per CDR3 protein. The sample has around 19,000 distinct CDR3 sequences, approximately 56% seen once. Notes on this clonotype: Its matching antigen is unknown.

Treatment specified: roughly 10-day PBMC culture with coronavirus spike peptide pools or control peptides (ViraFEST assay). In the ViraFEST assay, peptide-pool expansion preceded TCR sequencing of expanded clonotypes. The CDR3 is 15 amino acids. The ends were cut back, 6 bases at V and 8 bases at J, with 19 bases in the middle. CDR1 MNHNS and CDR2 SASEGT come from the germline V gene. Sequencing used CD4+ T cells from blood, cultured in vitro, obtained before SARS-CoV-2 vaccination. This clonotype was obtained from a human donor who had recovered from COVID-19. The rearrangement joins TRBV6-1 to TRBJ1-4, with a possible D match to TRBD1 (5 bases). The CDR3 protein is CASSQIRTSGEKLFF. The CDR3 DNA reads TGTGCCAGCAGCCAGATCCGAACTTCAGGGGAAAAACTGTTTTTT.